The T cell receptor beta chain under discussion was sequenced for a study of OX40 agonist ivuxolimab in advanced cancers. About the study: All patients had ivuxolimab intravenously every 2 weeks at 0.01 to 10 mg/kg. Patients treated during dose escalation were battling hepatocellular carcinoma, melanoma, renal cell or head and neck cancer. General observations from the study: CD4+ T cells averaged fewer expanded clones than CD8+ T cells. Clonal expansion by week 6 occurred in CD4+ and CD8+ blood T cells (at 0.1 to 3.0 mg/kg).

TCRdb's copy holds only in-frame clones and misses some; the assay was immunoSEQ multiplex PCR. The sample holds fewer than 85,000 clones, more than 75% seen once. In regard to this clone: Its target is unknown.

CDR3 size: 15 residues. V was clipped by 6 bases and J by 0 bases, with 9 bases between them. Germline V gene data show CDR1 as LNHDA and CDR2 as SQIVND (reference sequence). This sample comprised CD4+ or CD8+ T cells sorted from blood, obtained in a trial of the OX40 agonist ivuxolimab. The chain is built from TRBV19 and TRBJ2-6, with a tentative D call TRBD1 (6 bases). This clonotype was sampled from an adult with an advanced solid tumor such as melanoma, head and neck, liver or kidney cancer. CDR3 DNA sequence: TGTGCCAGTAGGCTGGACAGCTCTGGGGCCAACGTCCTGACTTTC. Its protein is CASRLDSSGANVLTF.